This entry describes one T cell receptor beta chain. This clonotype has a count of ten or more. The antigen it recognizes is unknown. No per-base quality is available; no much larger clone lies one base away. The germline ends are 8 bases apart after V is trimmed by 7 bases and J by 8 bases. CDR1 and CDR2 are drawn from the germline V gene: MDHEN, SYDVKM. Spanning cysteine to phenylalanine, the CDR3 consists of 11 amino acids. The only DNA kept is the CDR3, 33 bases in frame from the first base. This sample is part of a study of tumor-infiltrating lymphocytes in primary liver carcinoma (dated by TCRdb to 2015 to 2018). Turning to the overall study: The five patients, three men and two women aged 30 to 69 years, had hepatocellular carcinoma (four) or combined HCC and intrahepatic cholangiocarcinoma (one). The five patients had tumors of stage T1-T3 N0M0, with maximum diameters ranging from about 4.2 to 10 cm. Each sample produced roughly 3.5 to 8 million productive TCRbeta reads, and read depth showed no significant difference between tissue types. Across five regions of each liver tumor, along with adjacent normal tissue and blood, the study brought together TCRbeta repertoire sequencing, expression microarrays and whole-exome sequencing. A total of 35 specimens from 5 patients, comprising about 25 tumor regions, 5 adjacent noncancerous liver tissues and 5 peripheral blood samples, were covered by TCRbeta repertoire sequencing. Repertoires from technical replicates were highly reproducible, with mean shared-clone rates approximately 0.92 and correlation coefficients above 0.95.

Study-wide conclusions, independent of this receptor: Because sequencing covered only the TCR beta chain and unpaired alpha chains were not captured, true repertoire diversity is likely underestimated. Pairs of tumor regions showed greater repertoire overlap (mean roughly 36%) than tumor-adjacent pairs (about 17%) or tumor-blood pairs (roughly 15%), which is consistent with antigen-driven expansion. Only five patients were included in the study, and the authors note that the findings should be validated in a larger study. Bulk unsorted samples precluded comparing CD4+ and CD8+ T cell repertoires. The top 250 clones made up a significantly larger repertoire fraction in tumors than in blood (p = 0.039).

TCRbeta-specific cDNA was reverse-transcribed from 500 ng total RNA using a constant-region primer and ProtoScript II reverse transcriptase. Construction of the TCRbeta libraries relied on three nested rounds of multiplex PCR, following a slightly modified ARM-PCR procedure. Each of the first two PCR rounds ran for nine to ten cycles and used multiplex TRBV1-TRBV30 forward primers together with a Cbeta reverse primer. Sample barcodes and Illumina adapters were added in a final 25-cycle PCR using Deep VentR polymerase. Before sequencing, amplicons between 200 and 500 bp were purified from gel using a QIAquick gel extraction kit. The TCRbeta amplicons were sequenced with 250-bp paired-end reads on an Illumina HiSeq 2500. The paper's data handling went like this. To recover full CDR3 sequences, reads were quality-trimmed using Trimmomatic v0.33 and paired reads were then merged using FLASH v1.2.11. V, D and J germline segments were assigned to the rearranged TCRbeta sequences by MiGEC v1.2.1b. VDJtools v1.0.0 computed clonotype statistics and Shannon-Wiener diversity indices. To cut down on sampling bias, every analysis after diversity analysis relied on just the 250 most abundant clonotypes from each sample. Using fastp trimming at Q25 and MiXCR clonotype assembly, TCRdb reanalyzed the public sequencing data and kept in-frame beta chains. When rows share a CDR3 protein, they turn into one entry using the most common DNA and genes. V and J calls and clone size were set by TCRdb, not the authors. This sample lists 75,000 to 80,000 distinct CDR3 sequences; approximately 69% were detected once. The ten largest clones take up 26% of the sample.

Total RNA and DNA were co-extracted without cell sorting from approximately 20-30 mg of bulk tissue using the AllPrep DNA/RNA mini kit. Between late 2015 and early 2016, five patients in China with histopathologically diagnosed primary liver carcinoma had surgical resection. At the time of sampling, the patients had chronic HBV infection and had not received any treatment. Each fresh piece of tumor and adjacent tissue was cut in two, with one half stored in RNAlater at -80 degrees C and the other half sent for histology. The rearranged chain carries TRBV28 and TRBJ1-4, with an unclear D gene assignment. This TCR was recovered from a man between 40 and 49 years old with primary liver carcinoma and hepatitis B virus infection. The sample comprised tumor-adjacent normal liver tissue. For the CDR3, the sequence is CASTPGEKLFF. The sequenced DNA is TGTGCCAGCACCCCGGGGGAAAAACTGTTTTTT.